One and the same sample provided the 8 T cell receptor beta chains below, sequenced in a study of blood T cell repertoires in COVID-19. Profiling relied on immunoSEQ multiplex PCR, and the TCRdb table lists in-frame clones only, not all of them. The sample yields 90,000 to 100,000 clones, about 80% seen once. Sequencing was performed on peripheral blood. These receptors all come from a man aged 65-85 years with acute or convalescent COVID-19.

The genes are TRBV19 and TRBJ2-3; TRBD2 is a possible D gene (6 bases). The CDR3 covers 12 residues. From germline, CDR1 is LNHDA and CDR2 SQIVND (reference sequence). V lost 6 bases, J lost 5 bases, and 9 bases lay in between. The CDR3 spells CASSAGKDTQYF. The CDR3 DNA reads TGTGCCAGTAGCGCGGGGAAAGATACGCAGTATTTT.

This sequence joins TRBV4-1 and TRBJ1-3, with TRBD1 matching over 7 bases. The CDR3 consists of 15 residues. Losses at the gene ends were 1 base for V and 2 bases for J; bases not matched to a gene: 2. Germline CDR1 is MGHRA and CDR2 is YSYEKL. CDR3 coding DNA: TGCGCCAGCAGCCAAGCGGGGACAGCTGGAAACACCATATATTTT. Encoded protein: CASSQAGTAGNTIYF.

CDR3 bases: TGTGCCAGCAACCCTTCCTTAAGGGGGACAAGGAGCTCTGGGGCCAACGTCCTGACTTTC. This gives the protein CASNPSLRGTRSSGANVLTF. The chain couples TRBV2 to TRBJ2-6; a possible D gene is TRBD1 (6 bases). The CDR3 totals 20 residues. CDR1 and CDR2 (germline): SNHLY, FYNNEI. V lost 7 bases and J lost 0, with 25 bases in between.

This clone was observed once. V is TRBV7-6 and J is TRBJ2-2; TRBD2 matches at 13 bases. The CDR3 has 16 residues. CDR1 is SGHVS, CDR2 FNYEAQ, per germline. V lost 6 bases, J lost 7 bases, and 8 bases stayed unmatched. Here the CDR3 reads CASSRTSGRAVGELFF. The CDR3 bases are TGTGCCAGCAGTCGCACTAGCGGGAGGGCCGTCGGGGAGCTGTTTTTT. Full variable domain (missing parts from reference TRBV7-6 and TRBJ2-2): GAGVSQSPRYKVTKRGQDVALRCDPISGHVSLYWYRQALGQGPEFLTYFNYEAQQDKSGLPNDRFSAERPEGSISTLTIQRTEQRDSAMYRCASSRTSGRAVGELFFGEGSRLTVL.

The J gene is TRBJ2-1, the V gene TRBV6-5; D is possibly TRBD2 (5 bases). This CDR3 spans 15 amino acids. Looked up from germline, CDR1 is MNHEY and CDR2 is SVGAGI. Trimming stripped 5 bases from V and 0 bases from J, with 11 bases between. CDR3 bases: TGTGCCAGCAGTCCCCAGGACTTCTCCTACAATGAGCAGTTCTTC. It translates to CASSPQDFSYNEQFF.

This clone was seen a few times. The chain is built from TRBV18 and TRBJ2-2; D remains unclear. Germline V gene lookup returns CDR1 KGHSH and CDR2 LQKENI. The CDR3 runs to 18 residues. Trimming took 5 bases from V and 2 from J, leaving 21 bases between them. CDR3 nucleotide sequence: TGTGCCAGCTCAGACACTGTTCCCCTGGGCAGAAACACCGGGGAGCTGTTTTTT. Translating it yields CASSDTVPLGRNTGELFF. The complete variable domain, with remaining parts taken from reference TRBV18 and TRBJ2-2, reads NAGVMQNPRHLVRRRGQEARLRCSPMKGHSHVYWYRQLPEEGLKFMVYLQKENIIDESGMPKERFSAEFPKEGPSILRIQQVVRGDSAAYFCASSDTVPLGRNTGELFFGEGSRLTVL.

The rearrangement links TRBV14 to TRBJ2-5, with D unresolved. The V end was cut by 4 bases, the J end by 5 bases, with 11 bases between. CDR1 and CDR2 (germline): SGHDN, FVKESK. The CDR3 loop spans 13 amino acids. In DNA form, the CDR3 reads TGTGCCAGCAGCCCTAGACTTAGGGAGACCCAGTACTTC. Translation gives CASSPRLRETQYF.

The gene calls are TRBV28 and TRBJ2-1; 13 bases are shared with TRBD2. The CDR3 is made up of 15 amino acids. Germline CDR1 reads MDHEN; CDR2 reads SYDVKM. V trimming: 6 bases; J trimming: 8 bases; junction bases outside the gene matches: 7. CDR3 in DNA: TGTGCCAGCAGCCCGGGACTAGCGGGAACGGATGAGCAGTTCTTC. Translated: CASSPGLAGTDEQFF.